What follows is one T cell receptor beta chain and its context. This CDR3 comprises 14 residues. In germline, CDR1 is SQVTM, CDR2 ANQGSEA. V was shortened by 2 bases and J by 8 bases, with 16 bases between the two germline ends. Clones were read by immunoSEQ multiplex PCR, and TCRdb kept only the in-frame ones, dropping some. The sample comprises roughly 49,000 clones, roughly 90% of which are singletons, and 2.7% rests with the top ten. This specimen belongs to a study of T cell responses to AZD1222 COVID-19 vaccine. The origin of this receptor is an adult who received the AZD1222 COVID-19 vaccine. Sequenced material: peripheral blood, taken 28 days after the second AZD1222 dose. The chain employs TRBV29-1 and TRBJ2-1; D is ambiguous. In DNA, the CDR3 is TGCAGCGTTGAAAAGCAGACGGCTAGGGATGAGCAGTTCTTC. Residues: CSVEKQTARDEQFF.